The 4 T cell receptor beta chains presented below share a single source sample, sequenced in a study of T-cell reconstitution after alpha-beta-depleted transplantation in children. General study findings and limits: T cells produced anew were the main source of T-cell counts and diversity one year after transplant.

As it was prepared, the TCRbeta library received unique molecular identifiers. TCRdb re-derived calls from the PCR reads in MiXCR, one entry per CDR3 protein. The sample holds fewer than 350,000 distinct CDR3 sequences, roughly 8.2% seen once. The antigens these receptors bind are not known. Source: peripheral blood, taken 360 days after TCRalphabeta/CD19-depleted stem cell transplant. Receptors originate from a female patient younger than 10 who had a stem cell transplant for Fanconi anemia, so the T cells may come from the graft donor.

In this sample, this clonotype turned up a few times. The genes are TRBV20-1 and TRBJ2-7; D is uncertain. V was shortened by 0 bases and J by 5 bases, with 14 bases between the two germline ends. The germline gives CDR1 DFQATT, CDR2 SNEGSKA (reference sequence). CDR3 length: 14 amino acids. The chain's CDR3 is CSARDLVASHEQYF. For the CDR3, the DNA is TGCAGTGCTAGAGATCTTGTAGCCTCGCACGAGCAGTACTTC.

Ten or more counts support this clonotype. This chain uses TRBV10-3 with TRBJ2-3; maybe TRBD2 (5 bases). From germline, CDR1 is ENHRY and CDR2 SYGVKD. The CDR3 is 14 amino acids. The ends were cut back, 6 bases at V and 4 bases at J, with 14 bases in the middle. CDR3 region: CAIRDLATADTQYF. Written as DNA, the CDR3 is TGTGCCATCAGGGACTTAGCGACGGCAGATACGCAGTATTTT.

This sequence joins TRBV21-1 and TRBJ2-1; the table calls TRBD1, which could not be checked here. TRBV21-1 is shown as a pseudogene. This CDR3 has 15 residues. CDR3 protein: CASSKGDRDCNEQFF. CDR3 sequence (DNA): TGTGCCAGCAGCAAAGGGGACAGGGATTGCAATGAGCAGTTCTTC.

The table lists this clonotype with many counts. The chain has TRBV29-1 and TRBJ2-1, with D possibly matching TRBD2 (6 bases). This CDR3 region has 15 residues. Germline CDR1 SQVTM, CDR2 ANQGSEA. V lost 7 bases, J lost 0 bases, and 16 bases lay in between. The CDR3 nucleotides are TGCAGCGCCGAGGCCCTAGCGCCCTCCTACAATGAGCAGTTCTTC. Its protein product is CSAEALAPSYNEQFF.